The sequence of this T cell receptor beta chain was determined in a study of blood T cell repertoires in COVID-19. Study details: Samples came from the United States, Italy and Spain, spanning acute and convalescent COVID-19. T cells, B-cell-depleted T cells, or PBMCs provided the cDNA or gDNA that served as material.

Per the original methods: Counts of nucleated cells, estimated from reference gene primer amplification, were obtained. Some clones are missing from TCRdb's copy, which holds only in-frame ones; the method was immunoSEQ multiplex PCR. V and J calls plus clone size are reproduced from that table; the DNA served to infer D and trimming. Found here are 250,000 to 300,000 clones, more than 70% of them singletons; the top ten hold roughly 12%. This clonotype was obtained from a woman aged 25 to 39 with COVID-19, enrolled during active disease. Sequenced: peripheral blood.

The CDR3 region is CASSSIGEPNYGYTF. The CDR3 bases are TGTGCCAGCAGCTCGATCGGGGAACCCAACTATGGCTACACCTTC. The chain couples TRBV6-2 or TRBV6-3 to TRBJ1-2; D unresolved. The CDR3 covers 15 residues. Trimming removed 6 bases from V and 2 bases from J, with 16 bases in between. In germline, CDR1 is MNHEY, CDR2 SVGEGT.